Below, 18 T cell receptor beta chains from the same sample are listed, as sequenced in a study of cytomegalovirus exposure and HLA in healthy donors. The PCR ran on 60 Vbeta and 13 Jbeta primers. The data were produced by immunoSEQ multiplex PCR, yet TCRdb's version contains in-frame clones alone and is incomplete. The table records about 120,000 clones, around 77% of them present only once. The material sequenced was PBMCs. All receptors come from a man in his late teens or twenties in good health and CMV-seropositive.

The chain couples TRBV6-5 to TRBJ1-6; the match to TRBD1 covers 7 bases. The germline V gene encodes CDR1 MNHEY and CDR2 SVGAGI. CDR3 length equals 12 residues. The V segment lost 10 bases and the J segment 6 bases; nucleotides outside the gene matches: 3. The CDR3 spells CAIRQGNSPLHF. For the CDR3, the DNA is TGTGCCATTCGACAGGGTAATTCACCCCTCCACTTT.

This clone was seen a handful of times. The chain uses TRBV5-6 and TRBJ2-5, with D maybe TRBD1 (6 bases). The CDR3 consists of 15 residues. Trimming removed 0 bases from V and 3 bases from J, with 12 bases in between. Germline lookup yields CDR1 SGHDT and CDR2 YYEEEE. The DNA of the CDR3 is TGTGCCAGCAGCTTGGTGACAGGACCTAAAGAGACCCAGTACTTC. As protein: CASSLVTGPKETQYF. The whole variable domain, remainder taken from reference TRBV5-6 and TRBJ2-5, is DAGVTQSPTHLIKTRGQQVTLRCSPKSGHDTVSWYQQALGQGPQFIFQYYEEEERQRGNFPDRFSGHQFPNYSSELNVNALLLGDSALYLCASSLVTGPKETQYFGPGTRLLVL.

The rearrangement links TRBV10-1 to TRBJ2-5, with 9 bases matching TRBD2. The V segment lost 4 bases and the J segment 0 bases; nucleotides outside the gene matches: 9. Germline V lookup: CDR1 WNHNN, CDR2 SYGVQD (reference sequence). The length of the CDR3 is 17 residues. The CDR3 here is CASSGVAGELYQETQYF. The DNA of the CDR3 is TGCGCCAGCAGTGGGGTAGCGGGGGAGCTGTACCAAGAGACCCAGTACTTC.

The chain joins TRBV6-5 to TRBJ1-1, with a weak D call TRBD1 (6 bases). The CDR3 is made up of 15 amino acids. Germline CDR1 and CDR2: MNHEY and SVGAGI. V was clipped by 6 bases and J by 5 bases, with 19 bases between them. In DNA, the CDR3 is TGTGCCAGCAGCCGGAGCAAACAGGGTCGGACTGAAGCTTTCTTT. Its translation: CASSRSKQGRTEAFF.

This rearrangement joins TRBV30 to TRBJ1-1; D is undetermined. V shed 3 bases and J shed 7 bases, with 6 bases lying between them. CDR3 length equals 10 residues. From germline, CDR1 is GTSNPN and CDR2 SVGIG (reference sequence). DNA for the CDR3: TGTGCCTGGAGGACACTTGAAGCTTTCTTT. This translates into CAWRTLEAFF.

V usage is TRBV7-9 and J usage is TRBJ1-2; possible D gene TRBD1, 6 bases. The CDR3 has 14 amino acids. Germline CDR1 SEHNR, CDR2 FQNEAQ (reference sequence). Trimming left V 3 bases short and J 8 bases short, with 16 bases between. The CDR3 nucleotides are TGTGCCAGCAGCTTGGGGGGGCCGCTTCTGGGCTACACCTTC. Amino acid sequence: CASSLGGPLLGYTF.

This sequence joins TRBV28 and TRBJ1-2; D is unclear. Trimming removed 3 bases at V and 8 bases at J, with 16 bases between. Germline CDR1 and CDR2: MDHEN and SYDVKM. CDR3 length: 14 residues. This chain's CDR3 is CASSLLDSTGGYTF. Here the CDR3 DNA reads TGTGCCAGCAGTTTGTTGGATTCGACGGGAGGCTACACCTTC.

The chain is built from TRBV4-1 and TRBJ1-1; D is undetermined. The length of the CDR3 is 15 residues. V lost 3 bases and J 1 base, leaving 12 bases between the germline ends. Germline V gene lookup returns CDR1 MGHRA and CDR2 YSYEKL. In DNA form, the CDR3 reads TGCGCCAGCAGCCATTTAAGCGAGGGGAACACTGAAGCTTTCTTT. This gives the protein CASSHLSEGNTEAFF.

This chain connects TRBV7-9 to TRBJ2-3; D remains ambiguous. Trimming pared 1 base from V and 3 bases from J, leaving 8 bases between. This CDR3 region has 14 residues. Germline CDR1 reads SEHNR; CDR2 reads FQNEAQ (reference sequence). CDR3 nucleotides: TGTGCCAGCAGCTTAGGGCCCCGAACAGATACGCAGTATTTT. Translation: CASSLGPRTDTQYF.

This clone has a handful of counts. The V and J genes are TRBV18 and TRBJ2-3; 8 bases map to TRBD2. The germline CDR1 and CDR2 sequences are KGHSH and LQKENI. This CDR3 comprises 14 residues. V lost 6 bases to trimming and J lost 6 bases; unmatched junction nucleotides: 8. The CDR3 region is CASSFSGARDTQYF. In nucleotides, the CDR3 is TGTGCCAGCTCTTTTAGCGGGGCCCGTGATACGCAGTATTTT.

The chain has TRBV13 and TRBJ2-1; tentative D call: TRBD2 (5 bases). This CDR3 region has 13 residues. Germline V gene sequence: CDR1 PRHDT, CDR2 FYEKMQ (reference sequence). V lost 5 bases to trimming and J lost 2 bases, with 7 bases between them. CDR3 in amino acids: CASSHGAYNEQFF. CDR3 DNA sequence: TGTGCCAGCAGCCACGGGGCCTACAATGAGCAGTTCTTC. The full variable domain, its missing parts supplied by reference TRBV13 and TRBJ2-1, is AAGVIQSPRHLIKEKRETATLKCYPIPRHDTVYWYQQGPGQDPQFLISFYEKMQSDKGSIPDRFSAQQFSDYHSELNMSSLELGDSALYFCASSHGAYNEQFFGPGTRLTVL.

CDR3: CAISEGTDPYEQYF. DNA for the CDR3: TGTGCCATCAGTGAGGGAACAGATCCCTACGAGCAGTACTTC. V usage is TRBV10-3 and J usage is TRBJ2-7, with D uncertain. Germline V CDR1 and CDR2: ENHRY, SYGVKD. V dropped 2 bases and J dropped 2 bases, with 10 bases sitting between them. CDR3 length: 14 amino acids.

This chain links TRBV27 with TRBJ2-1, with 10 bases that match TRBD2. This CDR3 is built from 17 residues. After removal of 1 base from V and 0 bases from J, the junction contained 3 bases not matched to a gene. Germline CDR1 and CDR2: MNHEY and SMNVEV (reference sequence). The CDR3 region is CASSLFSGGSSYNEQFF. In DNA form, the CDR3 reads TGTGCCAGCAGTTTATTTAGCGGGGGGAGCTCCTACAATGAGCAGTTCTTC.

This clone was counted once. This chain links TRBV7-9 with TRBJ1-2; 10 nucleotides match TRBD1. Germline assignment: CDR1 SEHNR and CDR2 FQNEAQ (reference sequence). The CDR3 consists of 17 residues. V shed 4 bases and J 2 bases; nucleotides not matched to a gene: 10. The CDR3 DNA sequence: TGTGCCAGCAGCTCTACACCCGGGACAGGGGCCAACTATGGCTACACCTTC. Translated, it gives CASSSTPGTGANYGYTF.

This clone occurred a few times. The chain links TRBV13 to TRBJ2-5, with D possibly matching TRBD1 (5 bases). The CDR3 consists of 13 residues. Between the trimmed V and J ends, which lost 6 bases and 5 bases, there was a span of 13 bases. Germline V CDR1 and CDR2: PRHDT, FYEKMQ (reference sequence). CDR3 coding DNA: TGTGCCAGCAGTTTAAGCAGGGTCGAGACCCAGTACTTC. As protein: CASSLSRVETQYF.

The rearrangement links TRBV19 to TRBJ2-6; D gene unclear. The ends were cut back, 6 bases at V and 0 bases at J, with 9 bases in the middle. The CDR3 has 15 residues. Germline CDR1 reads LNHDA; CDR2 reads SQIVND (reference sequence). The CDR3 here is CASRYADSGANVLTF. The CDR3 coding sequence is TGTGCCAGTAGGTACGCAGACTCTGGGGCCAACGTCCTGACTTTC.

CDR3 coding DNA: TGTGCCAGCAGCCCATACAGGGGGCCGAACACTGAAGCTTTCTTT. Its protein product is CASSPYRGPNTEAFF. This chain joins TRBV11-1 and TRBJ1-1, with 9 bases lining up with TRBD1. V trimming: 5 bases; J trimming: 1 base; junction bases outside the gene matches: 5. The CDR3 is 15 amino acids. Germline-derived CDR1 and CDR2 are SGHAT and FQDESV (reference sequence). Variable domain in full (rest from reference TRBV11-1 and TRBJ1-1): EAEVAQSPRYKITEKSQAVAFWCDPISGHATLYWYRQILGQGPELLVQFQDESVVDDSQLPKDRFSAERLKGVDSTLKIQPAELGDSAMYLCASSPYRGPNTEAFFGQGTRLTVV.

The rearrangement joins TRBV19 to TRBJ2-1, with D tentatively TRBD2 (5 bases). The CDR3 sequence is 14 residues long. The germline V gene encodes CDR1 LNHDA and CDR2 SQIVND (reference sequence). The V gene lost 6 bases and the J gene lost 2 bases, with 11 bases spanning the gap. This CDR3 reads CASRRVGPYNEQFF. The CDR3 nucleotides read TGTGCCAGTAGGAGGGTCGGACCCTACAATGAGCAGTTCTTC.